This TCR beta chain was recovered during a study of graft-versus-host responses after intestinal transplantation. Looking at the study overall: Anti-thymocyte globulin induction preceded two to four years of tacrolimus and steroid maintenance in all recipients.

Study-level results: Early post-transplant HvG declines were associated with peak circulating GvH clone levels. Some GvH clones were seen earlier in gut or blood, suggesting intestinal origin. Clonal ratios of graft-versus-host to host-versus-graft in allografts were high for patients exhibiting graft-donor T cell macrochimerism.

With regard to this clone: Its antigen is not identified.

Lymphocytes (intraepithelial and lamina propria) were released by processing the graft tissue. Some clones are missing from TCRdb's copy, which holds only in-frame ones; the method was immunoSEQ multiplex PCR. This table has more than 30,000 clones, roughly 87% appearing once. The specimen comprised ileum tissue, sampled 200 to 210 days after intestinal transplant. This TCR was recovered from a human patient who received an intestinal transplant, so some T cells may come from the graft donor.

The CDR3 here is CASSSGLAGEETQYF. The CDR3 DNA sequence: TGTGCCAGCAGCTCCGGACTAGCGGGAGAAGAGACCCAGTACTTC. J is TRBJ2-5 and V is TRBV28; 13 positions agree with TRBD2. The trim removed 6 bases at V and 3 bases at J, leaving 4 bases unmatched. The V gene's germline CDR1 is MDHEN and CDR2 SYDVKM. The CDR3 loop spans 15 amino acids.